Below, 23 T cell receptor beta chains from the same sample are listed, as sequenced in a study of blood T cell repertoires in COVID-19. Profiling relied on immunoSEQ multiplex PCR, and the TCRdb table lists in-frame clones only, not all of them. This table has around 150,000 clones, approximately 80% appearing once. The source material was peripheral blood. Receptors originate from a woman of 80 years or more with acute or convalescent COVID-19.

This clone was recorded a few times. This chain links TRBV2 with TRBJ2-7; 8 bases align to TRBD1. The J segment lost 5 bases and the V segment lost 2 bases, leaving 11 bases of the junction unmatched. In germline, CDR1 is SNHLY, CDR2 FYNNEI. The CDR3 runs 16 residues. The CDR3 is CASSELPQGAKDEQYF. DNA for the CDR3: TGTGCCAGCAGTGAACTGCCGCAGGGGGCCAAGGACGAGCAGTACTTC. The full variable domain, its missing parts supplied by reference TRBV2 and TRBJ2-7, is EPEVTQTPSHQVTQMGQEVILRCVPISNHLYFYWYRQILGQKVEFLVSFYNNEISEKSEIFDDQFSVERPDGSNFTLKIRSTKLEDSAMYFCASSELPQGAKDEQYFGPGTRLTVT.

The rearrangement links TRBV5-1 to TRBJ1-1, with 7 bases aligning to TRBD1. This CDR3 has 15 residues. Losses at the gene ends were 4 bases for V and 0 bases for J; bases not matched to a gene: 6. Germline V gene sequence: CDR1 SGHRS, CDR2 YFSETQ. CDR3 loop: CASSAGQNMNTEAFF. The CDR3 region has the DNA TGCGCCAGCAGCGCGGGACAGAATATGAACACTGAAGCTTTCTTT.

This clone appeared many times. The V call is TRBV6-5, the J call TRBJ1-5; 8 nucleotides match TRBD1. The junction had 5 bases not matched to a gene; V was cut back by 4 bases and J by 6 bases. The length of the CDR3 is 14 residues. Germline CDR1 MNHEY, CDR2 SVGAGI. The CDR3 nucleotides read TGTGCCAGCAGTTGGACAGGGAGTGGTCAGCCCCAGCATTTT. Its protein product is CASSWTGSGQPQHF.

This chain joins TRBV10-2 and TRBJ1-1; D gene unclear. Trimming left V 5 bases short and J 4 bases short, with 14 bases between. In germline, CDR1 is WSHSY, CDR2 SAAADI. The CDR3 spans 14 residues. DNA for the CDR3: TGCGCCAGCAGTAAGGAGGGATGGGGCACTGAAGCTTTCTTT. Its translation is CASSKEGWGTEAFF.

The chain combines TRBV27 with TRBJ1-2, with 7 bases fitting TRBD1. From germline, CDR1 is MNHEY and CDR2 SMNVEV (reference sequence). V lost 3 bases, J lost 1 base, and 8 bases stayed unmatched. This CDR3 region has 16 residues. The CDR3 reads CASSFVRQGGNYGYTF. The CDR3 DNA follows: TGTGCCAGCAGTTTTGTAAGACAGGGAGGTAACTATGGCTACACCTTC.

The rearrangement uses TRBV18 and TRBJ2-7, with 7 bases matching TRBD1. The CDR3 covers 14 residues. Germline assignment: CDR1 KGHSH and CDR2 LQKENI. Losses at the gene ends were 2 bases for V and 0 bases for J; bases not matched to a gene: 1. Written as DNA, the CDR3 is TGTGCCAGCTCACCAGACAGGGCCTCCTACGAGCAGTACTTC. The encoded protein is CASSPDRASYEQYF.

The chain links TRBV9 to TRBJ1-1; 8 bases map to TRBD1. This CDR3 region has 15 residues. V shed 3 bases, J shed 1 base, and the junction held 5 bases outside the gene matches. CDR1 SGDLS and CDR2 YYNGEE come from the germline V gene. The CDR3 bases are TGTGCCAGCAGCGCGGGAGACAGGGGGAACACTGAAGCTTTCTTT. Encoded protein: CASSAGDRGNTEAFF.

V usage is TRBV11-2 and J usage is TRBJ2-5, with 8 nucleotides matching TRBD1. This CDR3 has 15 amino acids. The V and J ends lost 3 bases and 4 bases, in that order; junction bases with no gene match: 7. Germline V CDR1 and CDR2: SGHAT, FQNNGV. CDR3 coding DNA: TGTGCCAGCAGCTTCTACGGACAGGGTGGAGAGACCCAGTACTTC. Translated: CASSFYGQGGETQYF.

CDR3 residues: CASSSEGWNQPQHF. The CDR3 bases are TGTGCCAGCAGCTCCGAGGGTTGGAATCAGCCCCAGCATTTT. The rearrangement links TRBV3-1 (or the pseudogene TRBV3-2) to TRBJ1-5; D is uncertain. CDR3 length: 14 residues. V lost 5 bases and J 4 bases, leaving 12 bases between the germline ends. The germline gives CDR1 LGHDT, CDR2 YNNKEL (reference sequence).

V and J are TRBV5-1 and TRBJ2-5, with 11 bases matching TRBD2. Germline V gives CDR1 SGHRS, CDR2 YFSETQ. V lost 3 bases, J lost 4 bases, and 2 bases stayed unmatched. The CDR3 spans 14 residues. The CDR3 loop reads CASSSGLAGETQYF. As DNA, the CDR3 is TGCGCCAGCAGCTCCGGACTAGCGGGAGAGACCCAGTACTTC.

This chain links TRBV27 with TRBJ1-2; no definite D call. Per germline, CDR1 MNHEY and CDR2 SMNVEV (reference sequence). V was shortened by 2 bases and J by 4 bases, with 14 bases between the two germline ends. This CDR3 has 15 amino acids. This CDR3 reads CASSLLRNRIYGYTF. The CDR3 DNA follows: TGTGCCAGCAGTTTACTCAGGAATAGGATCTATGGCTACACCTTC.

V and J are TRBV10-3 and TRBJ2-3; 7 nucleotides match TRBD1. The CDR3 is 14 amino acids. Germline loops: CDR1 ENHRY, CDR2 SYGVKD. The V gene end was trimmed by 6 bases and the J gene end by 0 bases; junction bases not matched to a gene: 3. The CDR3 coding sequence is TGTGCCATCAGGTCAGGGGGAAGCACAGATACGCAGTATTTT. Its protein product is CAIRSGGSTDTQYF.

This rearrangement joins TRBV9 to TRBJ1-4; D not certain. The CDR3 spans 13 residues. Trimming shortened V by 0 bases and J by 2 bases, and 2 bases separated the two germline ends. Germline loops: CDR1 SGDLS, CDR2 YYNGEE. The CDR3 sequence is CASSVATNEKLFF. The CDR3 DNA is TGTGCCAGCAGCGTAGCGACTAATGAAAAACTGTTTTTT.

This rearrangement joins TRBV4-1 to TRBJ2-7; 8 bases agree with TRBD2. Germline CDR1 MGHRA, CDR2 YSYEKL. There are 16 residues in the CDR3. Germline trimming cut 4 bases from V and 2 bases from J; bases unmatched to any gene: 10. CDR3 region: CASSPPTSGGAYEQYF. The CDR3 coding sequence is TGCGCCAGCAGCCCCCCTACTAGCGGAGGGGCCTACGAGCAGTACTTC.

This chain links TRBV11-2 with TRBJ2-7, with D tentatively TRBD1 (6 bases). Germline assignment: CDR1 SGHAT and CDR2 FQNNGV. The ends were cut back, 3 bases at V and 2 bases at J, with 8 bases in the middle. The CDR3 length is 13 residues. This CDR3 reads CASSLWTAYEQYF. The CDR3 DNA reads TGTGCCAGCAGCTTGTGGACAGCCTACGAGCAGTACTTC.

The chain links TRBV6-6 to TRBJ1-2; 10 bases fit TRBD1. This CDR3 has 15 amino acids. With 6 bases clipped from V and 2 bases from J, the junction kept 6 bases outside the gene matches. Germline CDR1 is MNHNY and CDR2 is SVGAGI (reference sequence). The CDR3 coding sequence is TGTGCCAGCAGAGGTCTGGGACAGGGGAACTATGGCTACACCTTC. It translates to CASRGLGQGNYGYTF.

In this sample, this clone turned up many times. The CDR3 DNA is TGTGCCAGCTCACCACCGCCCTGGGCTACGCAGTATTTT. Amino acid sequence: CASSPPPWATQYF. The chain has TRBV18 and TRBJ2-3; D unclear. V lost 0 bases, J lost 8 bases, and 9 bases lay in between. CDR3 length equals 13 residues. CDR1 KGHSH and CDR2 LQKENI come from the germline V gene. Drawing the rest from reference TRBV18 and TRBJ2-3, the complete variable domain is NAGVMQNPRHLVRRRGQEARLRCSPMKGHSHVYWYRQLPEEGLKFMVYLQKENIIDESGMPKERFSAEFPKEGPSILRIQQVVRGDSAAYFCASSPPPWATQYFGPGTRLTVL.

The rearrangement uses TRBV6-5 and TRBJ2-7; 7 bases map to TRBD1. Per the germline V gene, CDR1 is MNHEY and CDR2 is SVGAGI. J gave up 8 bases and V 7 bases, and 8 bases lay outside the gene matches. The length of the CDR3 is 12 residues. The CDR3 bases are TGTGCCAGCACCGAGAACAGGGGACAGCAGTACTTC. The encoded protein is CASTENRGQQYF.

This clone was observed a handful of times. The gene calls are TRBV2 and TRBJ1-5; D is uncertain. The CDR3 totals 15 residues. V was trimmed by 3 bases and J by 0 bases, leaving 9 bases between them. Germline loops: CDR1 SNHLY, CDR2 FYNNEI. This CDR3 reads CASSDGQSSNQPQHF. The CDR3 bases are TGTGCCAGCAGTGATGGGCAAAGTAGCAATCAGCCCCAGCATTTT.

Only one count was recorded for this clone. The chain has TRBV6-5 and TRBJ1-3; 9 bases map to TRBD1. The CDR3 is 15 residues long. Losses at the gene ends were 4 bases for V and 6 bases for J; bases not matched to a gene: 7. CDR1 is MNHEY, CDR2 SVGAGI, per germline. Here the CDR3 DNA reads TGTGCCAGCAGTTCCCGGGGACAGGGAATAAACACCATATATTTT. The encoded protein is CASSSRGQGINTIYF.

This clone came up a few times. The chain has TRBV4-1 and TRBJ1-1; tentatively, D is TRBD1 (5 bases). There are 15 residues in the CDR3. From germline, CDR1 is MGHRA and CDR2 YSYEKL. V was shortened by 3 bases and J by 4 bases, with 15 bases between the two germline ends. The CDR3, as DNA: TGCGCCAGCAGCCACCCGGTGGTGGGGGGCACTGAAGCTTTCTTT. This translates into CASSHPVVGGTEAFF.

The gene calls are TRBV4-2 and TRBJ1-4; weak D call: TRBD1 (5 bases). This CDR3 spans 16 amino acids. Deletions cut 3 bases from V and 3 bases from J, with 14 bases between. The germline V gene encodes CDR1 LGHNA and CDR2 YNFKEQ. CDR3 in DNA: TGTGCCAGCAGCCAGCTACCGACAGTTTCTAATGAAAAACTGTTTTTT. Translation gives CASSQLPTVSNEKLFF.

The chain recombines TRBV19 with TRBJ2-5; 16 bases match TRBD2. This CDR3 comprises 17 residues. Germline CDR1 LNHDA, CDR2 SQIVND (reference sequence). The V segment lost 5 bases and the J segment 5 bases; nucleotides outside the gene matches: 8. The CDR3 DNA sequence: TGTGCCAGTAGTTCTCCGGGACTAGCGGGAGGGCGGGAGACCCAGTACTTC. Translation gives CASSSPGLAGGRETQYF. The variable domain in full, completed from reference TRBV19 and TRBJ2-5, reads DGGITQSPKYLFRKEGQNVTLSCEQNLNHDAMYWYRQDPGQGLRLIYYSQIVNDFQKGDIAEGYSVSREKKESFPLTVTSAQKNPTAFYLCASSSPGLAGGRETQYFGPGTRLLVL.